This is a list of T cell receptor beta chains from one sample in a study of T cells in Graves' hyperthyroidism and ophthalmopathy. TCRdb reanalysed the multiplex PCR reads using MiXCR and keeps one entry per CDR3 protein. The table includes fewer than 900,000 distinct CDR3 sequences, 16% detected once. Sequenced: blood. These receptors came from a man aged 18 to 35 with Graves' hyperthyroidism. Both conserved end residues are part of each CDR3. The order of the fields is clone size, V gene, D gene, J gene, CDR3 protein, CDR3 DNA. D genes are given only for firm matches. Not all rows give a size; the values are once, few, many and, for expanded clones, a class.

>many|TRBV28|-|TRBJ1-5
CASSLVPSVNQPQHF
TGTGCCAGCAGTTTGGTCCCCAGTGTTAATCAGCCCCAGCATTTT
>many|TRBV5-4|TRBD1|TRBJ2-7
CASSPRTGFGEQYF
TGTGCCAGCAGCCCCCGGACAGGGTTCGGCGAGCAGTACTTC
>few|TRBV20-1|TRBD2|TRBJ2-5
CSADPTSAGGETQYF
TGCAGTGCGGATCCGACTAGCGCCGGAGGGGAGACCCAGTACTTC
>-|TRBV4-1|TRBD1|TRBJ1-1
CASSLSLTGGDTEAFF
TGCGCCAGCAGCCTCTCGTTGACAGGGGGGGACACTGAAGCTTTCTTT
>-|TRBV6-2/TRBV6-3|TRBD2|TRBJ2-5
CASSLAASGWTQETQYF
TGTGCCAGCAGTCTCGCGGCTAGCGGGTGGACCCAAGAGACCCAGTACTTC
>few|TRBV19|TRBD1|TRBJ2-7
CASGDRGMDEQYF
TGTGCCAGTGGGGACAGGGGGATGGACGAGCAGTACTTC
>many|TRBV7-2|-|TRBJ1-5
CASSSRGQPQHF
TGTGCCAGCAGCTCAAGGGGTCAGCCCCAGCATTTT
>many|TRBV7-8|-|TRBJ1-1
CASSGMGLNAAPTFNTEAFF
TGTGCCAGCAGCGGTATGGGGCTCAATGCCGCCCCAACTTTTAACACTGAAGCTTTCTTT
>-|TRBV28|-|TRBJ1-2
CASSFGGGNGYTF
TGTGCCAGCAGTTTCGGTGGGGGCAATGGCTACACCTTC
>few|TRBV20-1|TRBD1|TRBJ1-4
CSVAGGAGGNEKLFF
TGCAGTGTTGCAGGGGGCGCGGGTGGGAATGAAAAACTGTTTTTT